The 15 T cell receptor beta chains listed next were all sequenced from one sample in a study of identical twins. TCRdb fed the 5' RACE reads into MiXCR, producing one record per CDR3 protein. The table lists 240,000 or so distinct CDR3 sequences, under 12% of them singletons, with less than 12% in the top ten. Material: memory T cells sorted from blood. These receptors all stem from a man in his fifties in good health.

This clonotype was recorded a few times. The V call is TRBV11-1, the J call TRBJ2-7, with TRBD1 matching 7 bases. From germline, CDR1 is SGHAT and CDR2 FQDESV (reference sequence). The trim removed 1 base at V and 0 bases at J, leaving 3 bases unmatched. This CDR3 is 15 amino acids long. The CDR3 region has the DNA TGTGCCAGCAGCTTAGTCGGGACAGACTCCTACGAGCAGTACTTC. Protein sequence: CASSLVGTDSYEQYF.

This clonotype was found many times. The chain links TRBV7-2 to TRBJ1-2; D unresolved. CDR1 SGHTA and CDR2 FQGNSA come from the germline V gene. The CDR3 length is 14 residues. Trimming removed 6 bases from V and 1 base from J, with 12 bases in between. The CDR3 DNA is TGTGCCAGCAGGTACCCCCCAGTTAACTATGGCTACACCTTC. This translates into CASRYPPVNYGYTF.

The table lists this clonotype with many counts. J is TRBJ2-7 and V is TRBV29-1, with D perhaps matching TRBD2 (5 bases). This CDR3 has 14 residues. Germline CDR1 reads SQVTM; CDR2 reads ANQGSEA. The V end was cut by 6 bases, the J end by 3 bases, with 18 bases between. The CDR3 nucleotides read TGCAGCGTGAAAAGGCCGGGAATGGTCTACGAGCAGTACTTC. Protein product: CSVKRPGMVYEQYF.

The rearrangement joins TRBV6-2 or TRBV6-3 to TRBJ1-6; 8 nucleotides line up with TRBD1. The CDR3 is made up of 15 amino acids. The V and J ends lost 3 bases and 6 bases, in that order; junction bases with no gene match: 4. Germline V CDR1 and CDR2: MNHEY, SVGEGT. The CDR3 DNA reads as TGTGCCAGCAGTTATACAGGGGGAATTAATTCACCCCTCCACTTT. This gives the protein CASSYTGGINSPLHF.

This clonotype was detected ten times or more. The rearrangement links TRBV20-1 to TRBJ2-7; 13 bases are shared with TRBD2. Germline V gene lookup returns CDR1 DFQATT and CDR2 SNEGSKA (reference sequence). V lost 6 bases and J lost 5; bases outside the gene matches: 16. This CDR3 region has 17 residues. CDR3 nucleotide sequence: TGCAGTGCCCGGGGGGGGACTAGCGGGACCGCTGGTCACGAGCAGTACTTC. Translated: CSARGGTSGTAGHEQYF.

This clonotype was observed a handful of times. This rearrangement joins TRBV4-3 to TRBJ2-7, with 13 bases aligning to TRBD2. The germline CDR1 and CDR2 sequences are LGHNA and YSLEER. The CDR3 is made up of 16 amino acids. After removal of 4 bases from V and 6 bases from J, the junction contained 9 bases not matched to a gene. The CDR3 sequence is CASSRVGLAGAGEQYF. The CDR3 nucleotides read TGCGCCAGCAGCCGAGTAGGACTAGCGGGAGCTGGCGAGCAGTACTTC.

The rearrangement links TRBV20-1 to TRBJ2-4; unclear D gene. Trimming pared 3 bases from V and 0 bases from J, leaving 18 bases between. In germline, CDR1 is DFQATT, CDR2 SNEGSKA (reference sequence). The CDR3 length is 17 residues. The CDR3 nucleotides read TGCAGTGCTAGCCCCACCGACTTGATTCTAGCCAAAAACATTCAGTACTTC. The encoded protein is CSASPTDLILAKNIQYF.

Written as DNA, the CDR3 is TGTGCCAGCAGCCCCAGCCGGCAAGAGACCCAGTACTTC. As protein: CASSPSRQETQYF. The chain carries TRBV7-2 and TRBJ2-5; D unresolved. Trimming cost V 5 bases and J 2 bases, with 9 bases left between them. The CDR3 is 13 amino acids. Germline CDR1 is SGHTA and CDR2 is FQGNSA.

The chain is built from TRBV7-7 and TRBJ2-1, with 14 positions matching TRBD2. With 5 bases clipped from V and 12 bases from J, the junction kept 6 bases outside the gene matches. CDR1 is SSHAT, CDR2 FNYEAQ, per germline (reference sequence). The CDR3 totals 14 residues. CDR3: CASSAGTSGSGQFF. The CDR3 coding sequence is TGTGCCAGCAGCGCAGGGACTAGCGGGAGCGGGCAGTTCTTC.

This clonotype has at least ten counts. The rearrangement links TRBV18 to TRBJ2-3, with 12 bases matching TRBD1. Germline assignment: CDR1 KGHSH and CDR2 LQKENI. The CDR3 contains 18 residues. The V gene end was trimmed by 3 bases and the J gene end by 1 base; junction bases not matched to a gene: 8. Here the CDR3 reads CASSPTPGQGAGTDTQYF. The CDR3 DNA reads as TGTGCCAGCTCACCCACACCGGGACAGGGGGCCGGCACAGATACGCAGTATTTT.

The V and J genes are TRBV6-1 and TRBJ2-1; D call uncertain. The V end lost 4 bases, the J end lost 6 bases, and 16 bases lay between the germline ends. The germline CDR1 and CDR2 sequences are MNHNS and SASEGT. The CDR3 contains 15 residues. The CDR3 DNA follows: TGTGCCAGCAGTGTGCAGCCCTACAGAGGCAATGAGCAGTTCTTC. This translates into CASSVQPYRGNEQFF.

As to this clonotype: This may come from a read error, since a much larger clone is one base off. The chain couples TRBV2 to TRBJ1-5; perhaps TRBD1 as D (5 bases). The V gene's germline CDR1 is SNHLY and CDR2 FYNNEI. This CDR3 has 13 residues. With 1 base removed from V and 5 bases from J, the gap between germline ends came to 6 bases. CDR3 loop: CASSEGGDQPQHF. The CDR3 bases are TGTGCCAGCAGTGAAGGGGGGGATCAGCCCCAGCATTTT.

The chain joins TRBV5-1 to TRBJ2-3; D remains unclear. From germline, CDR1 is SGHRS and CDR2 YFSETQ. V was trimmed by 0 bases and J by 2 bases, leaving 7 bases between them. This CDR3 has 14 amino acids. This CDR3 reads CASSLDKPTDTQYF. The CDR3 DNA reads TGCGCCAGCAGCTTGGACAAACCCACAGATACGCAGTATTTT.

This clonotype occurred many times. J is TRBJ1-6 and V is TRBV5-1, with TRBD1 as a possible D gene (6 bases). Germline CDR1 SGHRS, CDR2 YFSETQ. The length of the CDR3 is 16 residues. The V end was cut by 4 bases, the J end by 8 bases, with 19 bases between. The CDR3 region is CASSASQGSYDSPLHF. The CDR3 DNA follows: TGCGCCAGCAGCGCGTCACAGGGTAGTTATGATTCACCCCTCCACTTT.

This clonotype has ten or more counts. A junction end diverges from the germline sequence, so it may reflect a read error. The genes are TRBV4-1 and TRBJ2-1; 8 bases line up with TRBD2. This CDR3 is 15 amino acids long. The germline V gene encodes CDR1 MGHRA and CDR2 YSYEKL. For the CDR3, the DNA is TGCGCCAGCAGCCAAGAGCGGGGGGCTACCAATAAGCAGTTCTTC. As protein: CASSQERGATNKQFF.